The clone carrying this TCR beta chain was picked up many times. Trimming took off 1 base at V and 4 bases at J, with 12 bases between the two ends. Germline V CDR1 and CDR2: MGHRA, YSYEKL. The length of the CDR3 is 15 residues. The data were obtained in a study of shared clonotypes between healthy human individuals. Here immunoSEQ multiplex PCR was the method, and the copy in TCRdb shows in-frame clones only, minus some. The table has 550,000 to 800,000 clones, under 80% seen once. The donor population consisted of healthy HIV-negative adults with no recent acute infections or vaccinations. The sample taken for sequencing was memory CD4+ T cells sorted from blood. Described subset: CD45RA-negative fraction. The TCR was taken from a woman aged 25 to 45 in good health. V is TRBV4-1 and J is TRBJ2-3; D may be TRBD1 (6 bases). The CDR3 sequence is CASSQVQGFADTQYF. CDR3 DNA: TGCGCCAGCAGCCAAGTCCAGGGGTTCGCAGATACGCAGTATTTT.